The 30 T cell receptor beta chains below all came from one sample that was sequenced in a study of brain T cells in children with intractable seizures. The method was immunoSEQ multiplex PCR; TCRdb's version includes in-frame clones alone and lacks a portion of them. The repertoire has 80,000 or so clones, roughly 89% of them found once; the top ten carry about 24%. The sequences come from peripheral blood, collected at surgery. The receptor source for this set is a girl aged 2 to 10 with Rasmussen encephalitis and intractable seizures.

The V gene is TRBV5-6, the J gene TRBJ2-7; the match to TRBD2 covers 7 bases. This CDR3 comprises 12 residues. V shed 0 bases, J shed 7 bases, and the junction held 1 base outside the gene matches. Per germline, CDR1 SGHDT and CDR2 YYEEEE. CDR3 coding DNA: TGTGCCAGCAGCTTGGCTAGCGGAGAGCAGTACTTC. Translation gives CASSLASGEQYF.

This chain joins TRBV5-4 and TRBJ2-2; D remains unclear. Germline CDR1 is SGHNT and CDR2 is YYREEE (reference sequence). The CDR3 loop spans 15 amino acids. Deletions cut 0 bases from V and 3 bases from J, with 9 bases between. The DNA for the CDR3 is TGTGCCAGCAGCTTGGGGCTAGTTGACACCGGGGAGCTGTTTTTT. Its translation: CASSLGLVDTGELFF.

The chain recombines TRBV5-4 with TRBJ1-1; D is undetermined. Germline-derived CDR1 and CDR2 are SGHNT and YYREEE (reference sequence). This CDR3 comprises 13 residues. Trimming removed 5 bases at V and 1 base at J, with 9 bases between. CDR3 bases: TGTGCCAGCAGTGGGCAGCCGAACACTGAAGCTTTCTTT. This gives the protein CASSGQPNTEAFF.

The V call is TRBV5-4, the J call TRBJ1-2; 8 bases align to TRBD1. Trimming cost V 4 bases and J 5 bases; bases outside gene matches: 4. The CDR3 extends over 13 amino acids. The germline V gene has CDR1 SGHNT and CDR2 YYREEE (reference sequence). DNA for the CDR3: TGTGCCAGCAGCCGGACAGGGACTTATGGCTACACCTTC. Protein: CASSRTGTYGYTF.

In its sample, this clone was seen once. The rearrangement uses TRBV4-2 and TRBJ2-1, with 9 bases that match TRBD2. J was trimmed by 7 bases and V by 0 bases; bases with no gene match: 7. The V gene's germline CDR1 is LGHNA and CDR2 YNFKEQ. The CDR3 has 16 residues. CDR3 amino acids: CASSQDRLAGWNEQFF. CDR3 coding DNA: TGTGCCAGCAGCCAAGATAGGCTAGCGGGATGGAATGAGCAGTTCTTC.

The genes are TRBV27 and TRBJ2-1; D might be TRBD1 (5 bases). Germline CDR1 MNHEY, CDR2 SMNVEV (reference sequence). Trimming removed 1 base from V and 8 bases from J, with 15 bases in between. CDR3 length: 15 residues. The CDR3 is CASSLYAGSGDEQFF. The CDR3 DNA is TGTGCCAGCAGTTTATACGCAGGGTCCGGCGATGAGCAGTTCTTC.

The V and J genes are TRBV30 and TRBJ1-3; maybe TRBD1 (5 bases). Germline CDR1 is GTSNPN and CDR2 is SVGIG (reference sequence). V was clipped by 5 bases and J by 0 bases, with 5 bases between them. The CDR3 spans 12 residues. DNA of the CDR3: TGTGCCTGGGGGGGCTCTGGAAACACCATATATTTT. This translates into CAWGGSGNTIYF.

The chain recombines TRBV5-8 with TRBJ2-1, with 7 bases lining up with TRBD1. Losses at the gene ends were 2 bases for V and 8 bases for J; bases not matched to a gene: 13. Germline assignment: CDR1 SGHTS and CDR2 YDEGEE. The CDR3 totals 16 residues. For the CDR3, the DNA is TGTGCCAGCAGCTTTCTATTTGGAGACAGGGTGGATGAGCAGTTCTTC. Translated, it gives CASSFLFGDRVDEQFF.

The V gene is TRBV9, the J gene TRBJ2-7, with D possibly being TRBD1 (5 bases). Looked up from germline, CDR1 is SGDLS and CDR2 is YYNGEE. CDR3 length: 15 residues. The V end lost 9 bases, the J end lost 3 bases, and 22 bases lay between the germline ends. CDR3 sequence (DNA): TGTGCCACCTCCCAGGGCCCAGAATATTTCTACGAGCAGTACTTC. Its translation: CATSQGPEYFYEQYF.

This clone has just one count. The chain joins TRBV28 to TRBJ1-5; no clear D gene. CDR3 length: 17 amino acids. Germline V gene data show CDR1 as MDHEN and CDR2 as SYDVKM. Trimming took off 7 bases at V and 4 bases at J, with 23 bases between the two ends. DNA of the CDR3: TGTGCCAGCAACCCCCAAGTTGGGGTCTCTTCTAATCAGCCCCAGCATTTT. It encodes CASNPQVGVSSNQPQHF.

The chain employs TRBV7-6 and TRBJ2-3; 8 nucleotides align to TRBD2. The CDR3 consists of 15 residues. Germline lookup yields CDR1 SGHVS and CDR2 FNYEAQ. The ends lost 5 bases at V and 8 bases at J; junction bases unmatched: 12. In DNA, the CDR3 is TGTGCCAGCAGCCTCTACGGGGGGGTGATAGGTACGCAGTATTTT. Its protein is CASSLYGGVIGTQYF.

The chain couples TRBV3-1 (or the pseudogene TRBV3-2) to TRBJ2-7; D might be TRBD2 (6 bases). CDR3 length: 15 residues. From germline, CDR1 is LGHDT and CDR2 YNNKEL (reference sequence). The V end was cut by 2 bases, the J end by 1 base, with 12 bases between. CDR3 nucleotides: TGTGCCAGCAGCCAAATCGCGGGGCCGTCCTACGAGCAGTACTTC. It encodes CASSQIAGPSYEQYF.

The V gene is TRBV2, the J gene TRBJ1-2; D not certain. The CDR3 runs 14 residues. Germline V CDR1 and CDR2: SNHLY, FYNNEI. V was trimmed by 5 bases and J by 6 bases, leaving 16 bases between them. CDR3 sequence (DNA): TGTGCCAGCAGTCCCCGGGGAGGTATACATGGCTACACCTTC. Its protein is CASSPRGGIHGYTF. Combining the CDR3 with reference TRBV2 and TRBJ1-2 gives the whole variable domain EPEVTQTPSHQVTQMGQEVILRCVPISNHLYFYWYRQILGQKVEFLVSFYNNEISEKSEIFDDQFSVERPDGSNFTLKIRSTKLEDSAMYFCASSPRGGIHGYTFGSGTRLTVV.

V usage is TRBV6-4 and J usage is TRBJ1-2, with 9 bases fitting TRBD1. The CDR3 length is 15 residues. V shed 4 bases and J 8 bases; nucleotides not matched to a gene: 11. Germline assignment: CDR1 MRHNA and CDR2 SNTAGT. The CDR3 DNA is TGTGCCAGCAGTGCGGGGCCGGGACAGGGTTTCGGCTACACCTTC. As protein: CASSAGPGQGFGYTF.

This chain joins TRBV6-1 and TRBJ1-2; D remains unclear. CDR1 MNHNS and CDR2 SASEGT come from the germline V gene. There are 13 residues in the CDR3. Trimming removed 3 bases from V and 4 bases from J, with 9 bases in between. CDR3 sequence: CASSESRGYGYTF. DNA of the CDR3: TGTGCCAGCAGTGAGTCAAGAGGCTATGGCTACACCTTC.

This chain links TRBV7-9 with TRBJ2-7, with 11 bases lining up with TRBD2. The CDR3 spans 14 residues. Losses at the gene ends were 4 bases for V and 2 bases for J; bases not matched to a gene: 1. Germline V gene sequence: CDR1 SEHNR, CDR2 FQNEAQ (reference sequence). The CDR3 loop reads CASSSTSGAYEQYF. The CDR3 nucleotides are TGTGCCAGCAGCTCGACTAGCGGGGCCTACGAGCAGTACTTC.

This chain uses TRBV5-1 with TRBJ2-3; a weak D match, TRBD2 (6 bases). Germline V gene data show CDR1 as SGHRS and CDR2 as YFSETQ. The CDR3 is made up of 15 amino acids. V was clipped by 4 bases and J by 4 bases, with 16 bases between them. CDR3 DNA: TGCGCCAGCAGCGAGACTAGGCCGGATGCAGATACGCAGTATTTT. Protein product: CASSETRPDADTQYF.

The chain combines TRBV3-1 (or the pseudogene TRBV3-2) with TRBJ1-2, with 7 bases lining up with TRBD1. This CDR3 is built from 15 residues. J lost 7 bases, V lost 6 bases, and 14 bases had no gene match. In germline, CDR1 is LGHDT, CDR2 YNNKEL (reference sequence). The CDR3 DNA sequence: TGTGCCAGCAGTACGGACTACAGGGGTTGGGGTGGCTACACCTTC. Its translation is CASSTDYRGWGGYTF.

The V and J genes are TRBV6-5 and TRBJ1-2; D call uncertain. The V end lost 6 bases, the J end lost 0 bases, and 11 bases lay between the germline ends. CDR3 size: 14 residues. Germline V gives CDR1 MNHEY, CDR2 SVGAGI. In DNA form, the CDR3 reads TGTGCCAGCAGCCTCGACAATACTAACTATGGCTACACCTTC. Translating it yields CASSLDNTNYGYTF.

The chain uses TRBV27 and TRBJ2-1; no clear D. The CDR3 extends over 13 amino acids. The germline CDR1 and CDR2 sequences are MNHEY and SMNVEV (reference sequence). The V end lost 5 bases, the J end lost 2 bases, and 7 bases lay between the germline ends. The chain's CDR3 is CASSPTPYNEQFF. In nucleotides, the CDR3 is TGTGCCAGCAGTCCTACCCCCTACAATGAGCAGTTCTTC.

The chain has TRBV6-1 and TRBJ2-3, with a weak D call TRBD1 (6 bases). The CDR3 covers 15 residues. V was pared by 2 bases and J by 4 bases, with 13 bases between. In germline, CDR1 is MNHNS, CDR2 SASEGT. The CDR3 loop reads CASSESRTVPDTQYF. The DNA for the CDR3 is TGTGCCAGCAGTGAAAGTAGGACAGTTCCAGATACGCAGTATTTT.

The V gene is TRBV7-9, the J gene TRBJ2-2, with D perhaps TRBD2 (6 bases). This CDR3 is built from 15 residues. Germline assignment: CDR1 SEHNR and CDR2 FQNEAQ (reference sequence). The V end was cut by 4 bases, the J end by 7 bases, with 16 bases between. The CDR3 reads CASSSRPGRGGELFF. The CDR3 nucleotides are TGTGCCAGCAGCTCGAGGCCCGGGCGGGGCGGGGAGCTGTTTTTT.

The chain couples TRBV6-5 to TRBJ1-2; TRBD1 might be the D (5 bases). Germline-derived CDR1 and CDR2 are MNHEY and SVGAGI. The length of the CDR3 is 14 residues. Trimming pared 2 bases from V and 5 bases from J, leaving 12 bases between. CDR3 protein: CASSYVTGSYGYTF. The CDR3 bases are TGTGCCAGCAGTTACGTCACAGGCTCTTATGGCTACACCTTC.

J is TRBJ2-3 and V is TRBV12-3 or TRBV12-4, with D unclear. This CDR3 has 12 amino acids. V gave up 10 bases and J gave up 4 bases, with 12 bases separating them. This CDR3 is CANEGRADTQYF. Written as DNA, the CDR3 is TGTGCCAACGAAGGGCGTGCAGATACGCAGTATTTT.

V and J are TRBV12-3 or TRBV12-4 and TRBJ1-1; 7 positions agree with TRBD1. The CDR3 totals 12 residues. V dropped 3 bases and J dropped 11; count of bases not matched to a gene: 6. The CDR3 sequence: CASSFRQGGAFF. CDR3 in DNA: TGTGCCAGCAGTTTTCGACAGGGAGGGGCTTTCTTT.

V is TRBV25-1 and J is TRBJ2-1; D is ambiguous. The CDR3 runs 11 residues. V lost 5 bases to trimming and J lost 2 bases, with 1 base between them. CDR1 and CDR2 from the germline V gene are MGHDK and SYGVNS. The CDR3 bases are TGTGCCAGCAGTCCCTACAATGAGCAGTTCTTC. It codes for CASSPYNEQFF.

The genes are TRBV23-1 and TRBJ1-2; TRBD1 matches at 7 bases. TRBV23-1 is annotated as an ORF whose role is uncertain. CDR3 length equals 14 residues. With 4 bases clipped from V and 8 bases from J, the junction kept 10 bases outside the gene matches. CDR3 bases: TGCGCCAGCAGTCTCCGGGAGGGGGCGCGGGGCTACACCTTC. As protein: CASSLREGARGYTF.

The chain uses TRBV5-1 and TRBJ1-2; no clear D gene. This CDR3 is 14 amino acids long. Trimming shortened V by 3 bases and J by 4 bases, and 13 bases separated the two germline ends. Per germline, CDR1 SGHRS and CDR2 YFSETQ. Here the CDR3 reads CASSSTSGSYGYTF. The DNA of the CDR3 is TGCGCCAGCAGCTCCACATCCGGGAGCTATGGCTACACCTTC.

The CDR3 loop is CASSSWTGGPDTQYF. As DNA, the CDR3 is TGTGCCAGCAGTTCTTGGACAGGGGGCCCAGATACGCAGTATTTT. V is TRBV2 and J is TRBJ2-3; 11 nucleotides align to TRBD1. V trimming: 5 bases; J trimming: 4 bases; junction bases outside the gene matches: 5. The length of the CDR3 is 15 residues. From germline, CDR1 is SNHLY and CDR2 FYNNEI.

This clone was counted a single time. This chain links TRBV30 with TRBJ1-4; D unresolved. Germline assignment: CDR1 GTSNPN and CDR2 SVGIG (reference sequence). V gave up 3 bases and J gave up 1 base, with 6 bases separating them. The length of the CDR3 is 13 residues. The CDR3, as DNA: TGTGCCTGGAGCCCGGGAACTAATGAAAAACTGTTTTTT. It codes for CAWSPGTNEKLFF.